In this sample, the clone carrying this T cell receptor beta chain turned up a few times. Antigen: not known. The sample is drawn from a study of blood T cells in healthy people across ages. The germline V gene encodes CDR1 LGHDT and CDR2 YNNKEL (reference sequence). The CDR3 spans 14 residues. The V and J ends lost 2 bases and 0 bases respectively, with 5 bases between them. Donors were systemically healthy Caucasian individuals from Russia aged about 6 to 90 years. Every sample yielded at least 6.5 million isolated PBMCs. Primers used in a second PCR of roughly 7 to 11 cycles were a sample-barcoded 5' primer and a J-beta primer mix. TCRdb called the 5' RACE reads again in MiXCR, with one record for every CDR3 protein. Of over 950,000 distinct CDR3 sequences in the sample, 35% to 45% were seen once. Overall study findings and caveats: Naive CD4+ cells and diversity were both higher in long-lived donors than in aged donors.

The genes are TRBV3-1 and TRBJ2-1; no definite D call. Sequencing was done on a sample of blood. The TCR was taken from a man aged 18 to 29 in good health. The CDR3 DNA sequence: TGTGCCAGCAGCCAAACGTACTCCTACAATGAGCAGTTCTTC. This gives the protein CASSQTYSYNEQFF.